Sequencing of this T cell receptor (beta chain) was carried out in a study of blood T cell repertoires in COVID-19. This table comes from immunoSEQ multiplex PCR, and its TCRdb copy is limited to in-frame clones, with some not included. The table shows some 270,000 clones, with roughly 89% occurring only once. The germline V and J ends were trimmed by 1 base and 2 bases, with 13 bases remaining between them. The CDR3 has 16 amino acids. Germline CDR1 reads SGHTA; CDR2 reads FQGNSA. The specimen was PBMCs or T cells enriched from blood (not recorded which). This chain joins TRBV7-2 and TRBJ2-3, with D perhaps TRBD2 (6 bases). This receptor was taken from a woman aged 40-49 years who had recovered from COVID-19. CDR3 sequence reads: CASSLGGVRVTDTQYF. For the CDR3, the DNA is TGTGCCAGCAGCTTAGGGGGGGTAAGGGTCACAGATACGCAGTATTTT.